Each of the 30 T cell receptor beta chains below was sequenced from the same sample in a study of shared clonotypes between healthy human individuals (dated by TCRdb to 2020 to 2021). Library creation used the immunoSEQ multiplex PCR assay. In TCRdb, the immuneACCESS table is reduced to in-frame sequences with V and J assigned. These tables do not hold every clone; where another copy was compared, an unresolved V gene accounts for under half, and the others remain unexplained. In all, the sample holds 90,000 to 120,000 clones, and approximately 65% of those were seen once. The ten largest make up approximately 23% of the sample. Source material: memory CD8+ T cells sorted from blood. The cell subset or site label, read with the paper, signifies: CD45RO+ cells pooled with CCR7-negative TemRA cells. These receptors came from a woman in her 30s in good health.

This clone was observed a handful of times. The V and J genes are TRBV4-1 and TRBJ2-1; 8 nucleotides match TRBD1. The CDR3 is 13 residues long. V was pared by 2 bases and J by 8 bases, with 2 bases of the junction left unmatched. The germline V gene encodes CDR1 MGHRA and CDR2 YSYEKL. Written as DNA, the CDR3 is TGCGCCAGCAGCCAACCGGACAGGGATGAGCAGTTCTTC. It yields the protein CASSQPDRDEQFF.

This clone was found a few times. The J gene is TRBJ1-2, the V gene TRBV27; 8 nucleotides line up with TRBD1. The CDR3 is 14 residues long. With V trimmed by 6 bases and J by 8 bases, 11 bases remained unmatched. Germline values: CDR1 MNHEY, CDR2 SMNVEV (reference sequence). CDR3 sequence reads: CASSRRPDRDGYTF. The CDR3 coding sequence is TGTGCCAGCAGCCGACGGCCGGACAGGGACGGCTACACCTTC.

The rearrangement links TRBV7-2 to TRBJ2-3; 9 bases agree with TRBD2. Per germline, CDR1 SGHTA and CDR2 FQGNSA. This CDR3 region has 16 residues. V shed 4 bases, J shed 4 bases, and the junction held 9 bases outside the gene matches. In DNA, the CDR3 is TGTGCCAGCAGCTCTATGGGGCTAGCGGGATCAGATACGCAGTATTTT. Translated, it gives CASSSMGLAGSDTQYF. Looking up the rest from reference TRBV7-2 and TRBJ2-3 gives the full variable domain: GAGVSQSPSNKVTEKGKDVELRCDPISGHTALYWYRQSLGQGLEFLIYFQGNSAPDKSGLPSDRFSAERTGGSVSTLTIQRTQQEDSAVYLCASSSMGLAGSDTQYFGPGTRLTVL.

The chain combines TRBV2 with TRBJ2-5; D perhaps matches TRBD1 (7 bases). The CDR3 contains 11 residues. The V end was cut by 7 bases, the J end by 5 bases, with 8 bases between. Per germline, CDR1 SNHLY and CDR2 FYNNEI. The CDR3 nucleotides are TGTGCCAGCACAGGGGGGGAGACCCAGTACTTC. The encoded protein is CASTGGETQYF.

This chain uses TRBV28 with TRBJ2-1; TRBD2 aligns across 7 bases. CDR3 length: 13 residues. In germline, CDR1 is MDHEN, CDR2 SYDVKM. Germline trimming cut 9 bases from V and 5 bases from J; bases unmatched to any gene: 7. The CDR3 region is CARIGLGHNEQFF. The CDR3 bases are TGTGCCAGGATCGGACTAGGGCACAATGAGCAGTTCTTC.

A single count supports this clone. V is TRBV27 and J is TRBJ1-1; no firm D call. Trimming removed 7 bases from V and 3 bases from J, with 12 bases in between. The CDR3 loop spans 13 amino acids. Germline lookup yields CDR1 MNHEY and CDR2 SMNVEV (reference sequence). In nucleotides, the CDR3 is TGTGCCAGCAACCAGAGAATGGACACTGAAGCTTTCTTT. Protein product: CASNQRMDTEAFF.

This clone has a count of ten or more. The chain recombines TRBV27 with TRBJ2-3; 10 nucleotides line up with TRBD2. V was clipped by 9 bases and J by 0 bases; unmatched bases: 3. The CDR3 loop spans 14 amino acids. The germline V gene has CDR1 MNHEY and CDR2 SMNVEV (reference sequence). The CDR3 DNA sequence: TGTGCCAGTCTAGCGGGAGAGAGCACAGATACGCAGTATTTT. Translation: CASLAGESTDTQYF.

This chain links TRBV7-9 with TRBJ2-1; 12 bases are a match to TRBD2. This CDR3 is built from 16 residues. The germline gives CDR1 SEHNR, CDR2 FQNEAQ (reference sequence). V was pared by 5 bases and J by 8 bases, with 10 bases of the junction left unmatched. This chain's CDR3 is CASSTPTSGRAYEQFF. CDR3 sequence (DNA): TGTGCCAGCAGCACCCCGACTAGCGGGAGAGCGTATGAGCAGTTCTTC.

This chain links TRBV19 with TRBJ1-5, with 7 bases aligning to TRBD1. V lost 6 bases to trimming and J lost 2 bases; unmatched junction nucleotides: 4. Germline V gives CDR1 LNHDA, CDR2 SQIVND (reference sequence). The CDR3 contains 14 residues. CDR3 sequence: CASRTTGGNQPQHF. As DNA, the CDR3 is TGTGCCAGTAGGACTACAGGGGGCAATCAGCCCCAGCATTTT.

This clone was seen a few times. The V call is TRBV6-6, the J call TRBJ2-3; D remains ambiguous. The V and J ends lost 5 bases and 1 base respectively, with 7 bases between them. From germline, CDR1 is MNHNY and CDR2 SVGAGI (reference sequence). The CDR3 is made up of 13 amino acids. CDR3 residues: CASSGVGTDTQYF. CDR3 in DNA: TGTGCCAGCAGTGGAGTTGGCACAGATACGCAGTATTTT.

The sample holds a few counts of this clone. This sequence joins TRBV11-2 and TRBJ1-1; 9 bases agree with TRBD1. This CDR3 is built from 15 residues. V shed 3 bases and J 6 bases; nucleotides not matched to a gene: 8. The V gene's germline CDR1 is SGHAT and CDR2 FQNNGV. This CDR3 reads CASSFTSGTGSEAFF. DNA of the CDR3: TGTGCCAGCAGCTTCACCTCCGGGACAGGGTCTGAAGCTTTCTTT.

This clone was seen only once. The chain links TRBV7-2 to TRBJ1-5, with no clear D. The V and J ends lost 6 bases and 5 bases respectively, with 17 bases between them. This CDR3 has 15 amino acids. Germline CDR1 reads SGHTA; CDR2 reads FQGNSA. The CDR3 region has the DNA TGTGCCAGCAGTCCAGCAGTCGGGTCCCATCAGCCCCAGCATTTT. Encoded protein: CASSPAVGSHQPQHF.

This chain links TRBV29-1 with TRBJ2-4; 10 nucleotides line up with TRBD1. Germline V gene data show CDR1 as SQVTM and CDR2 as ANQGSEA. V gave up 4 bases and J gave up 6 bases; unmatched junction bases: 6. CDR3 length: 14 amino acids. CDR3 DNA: TGCAGCGTTGCCCCGGACAGGGGGGCAAACATTCAGTACTTC. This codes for CSVAPDRGANIQYF.

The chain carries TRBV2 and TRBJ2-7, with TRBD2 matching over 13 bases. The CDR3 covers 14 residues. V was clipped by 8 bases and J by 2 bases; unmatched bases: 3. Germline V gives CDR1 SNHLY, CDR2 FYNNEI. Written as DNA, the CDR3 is TGTGCCAGCGGAGGGACTAGCGGGACCTACGAGCAGTACTTC. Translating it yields CASGGTSGTYEQYF.

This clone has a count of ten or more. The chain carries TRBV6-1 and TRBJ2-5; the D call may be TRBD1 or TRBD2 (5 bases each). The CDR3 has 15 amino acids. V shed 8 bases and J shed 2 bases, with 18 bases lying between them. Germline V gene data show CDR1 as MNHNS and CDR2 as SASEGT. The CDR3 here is CASLKGRTGQETQYF. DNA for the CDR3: TGTGCCAGCCTAAAGGGGAGAACAGGTCAAGAGACCCAGTACTTC.

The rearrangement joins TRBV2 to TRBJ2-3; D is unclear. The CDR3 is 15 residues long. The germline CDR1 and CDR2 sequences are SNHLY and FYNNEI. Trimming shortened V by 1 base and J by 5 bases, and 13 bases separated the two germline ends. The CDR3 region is CASSEGDFGEDTQYF. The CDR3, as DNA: TGTGCCAGCAGTGAAGGGGATTTTGGGGAAGATACGCAGTATTTT.

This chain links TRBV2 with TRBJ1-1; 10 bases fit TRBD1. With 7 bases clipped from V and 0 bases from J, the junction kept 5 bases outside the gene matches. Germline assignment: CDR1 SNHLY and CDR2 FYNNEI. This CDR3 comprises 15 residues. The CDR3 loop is CASIGQGGLNTEAFF. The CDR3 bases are TGTGCCAGCATCGGACAGGGGGGACTGAACACTGAAGCTTTCTTT.

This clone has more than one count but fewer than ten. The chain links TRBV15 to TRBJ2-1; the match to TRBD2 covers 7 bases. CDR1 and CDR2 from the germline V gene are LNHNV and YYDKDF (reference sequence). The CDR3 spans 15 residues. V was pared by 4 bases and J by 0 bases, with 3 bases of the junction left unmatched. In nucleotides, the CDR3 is TGTGCCACCAGCATGGCGGGGGACTCCTACAATGAGCAGTTCTTC. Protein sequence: CATSMAGDSYNEQFF. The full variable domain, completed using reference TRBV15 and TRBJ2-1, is DAMVIQNPRYQVTQFGKPVTLSCSQTLNHNVMYWYQQKSSQAPKLLFHYYDKDFNNEADTPDNFQSRRPNTSFCFLDIRSPGLGDTAMYLCATSMAGDSYNEQFFGPGTRLTVL.

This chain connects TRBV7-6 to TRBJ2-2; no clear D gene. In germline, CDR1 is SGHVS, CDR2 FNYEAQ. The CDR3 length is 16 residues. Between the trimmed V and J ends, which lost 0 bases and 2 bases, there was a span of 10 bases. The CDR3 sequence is CASSLAVTPNTGELFF. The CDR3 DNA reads TGTGCCAGCAGCTTAGCGGTGACACCTAACACCGGGGAGCTGTTTTTT. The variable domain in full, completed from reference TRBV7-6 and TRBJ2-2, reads GAGVSQSPRYKVTKRGQDVALRCDPISGHVSLYWYRQALGQGPEFLTYFNYEAQQDKSGLPNDRFSAERPEGSISTLTIQRTEQRDSAMYRCASSLAVTPNTGELFFGEGSRLTVL.

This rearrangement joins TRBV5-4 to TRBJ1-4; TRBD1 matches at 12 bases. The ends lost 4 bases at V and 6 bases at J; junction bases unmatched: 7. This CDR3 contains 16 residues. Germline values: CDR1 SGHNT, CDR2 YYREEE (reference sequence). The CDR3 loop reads CASSRGTGGADEKLFF. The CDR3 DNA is TGTGCCAGCAGCAGAGGGACAGGGGGCGCAGATGAAAAACTGTTTTTT.

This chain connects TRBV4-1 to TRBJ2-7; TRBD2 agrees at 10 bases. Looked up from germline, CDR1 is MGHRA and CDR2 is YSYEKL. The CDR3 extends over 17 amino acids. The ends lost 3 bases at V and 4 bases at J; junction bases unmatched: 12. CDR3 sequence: CASSQPPLSGRSYEQYF. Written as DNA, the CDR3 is TGCGCCAGCAGCCAGCCACCCCTTAGCGGGAGGAGTTACGAGCAGTACTTC.

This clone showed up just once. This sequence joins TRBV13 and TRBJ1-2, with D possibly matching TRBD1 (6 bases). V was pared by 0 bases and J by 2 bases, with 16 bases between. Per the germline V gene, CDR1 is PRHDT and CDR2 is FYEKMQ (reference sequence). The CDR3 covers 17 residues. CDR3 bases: TGTGCCAGCAGCTTAGGATTCGGGACACCTACCAACTATGGCTACACCTTC. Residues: CASSLGFGTPTNYGYTF.

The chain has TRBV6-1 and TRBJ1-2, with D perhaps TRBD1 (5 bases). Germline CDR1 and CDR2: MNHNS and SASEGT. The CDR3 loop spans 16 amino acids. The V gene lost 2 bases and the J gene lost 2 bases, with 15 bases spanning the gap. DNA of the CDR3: TGTGCCAGCAGTGAAAGCTCAGCAGGGCCCAACTATGGCTACACCTTC. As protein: CASSESSAGPNYGYTF.

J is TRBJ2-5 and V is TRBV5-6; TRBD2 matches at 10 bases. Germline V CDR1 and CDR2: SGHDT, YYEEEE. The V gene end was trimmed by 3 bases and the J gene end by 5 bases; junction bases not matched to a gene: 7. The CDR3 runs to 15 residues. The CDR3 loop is CASSSVAGGGETQYF. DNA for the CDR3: TGTGCCAGCAGCTCGGTAGCGGGAGGAGGGGAGACCCAGTACTTC.

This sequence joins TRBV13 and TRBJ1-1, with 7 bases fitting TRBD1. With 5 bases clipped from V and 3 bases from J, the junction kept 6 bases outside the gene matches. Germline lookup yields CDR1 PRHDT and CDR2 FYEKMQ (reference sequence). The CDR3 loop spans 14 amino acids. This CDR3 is CASSPRDRHTEAFF. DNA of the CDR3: TGTGCCAGCAGCCCCCGGGACAGACACACTGAAGCTTTCTTT. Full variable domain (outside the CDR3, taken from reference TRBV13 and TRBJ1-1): AAGVIQSPRHLIKEKRETATLKCYPIPRHDTVYWYQQGPGQDPQFLISFYEKMQSDKGSIPDRFSAQQFSDYHSELNMSSLELGDSALYFCASSPRDRHTEAFFGQGTRLTVV.

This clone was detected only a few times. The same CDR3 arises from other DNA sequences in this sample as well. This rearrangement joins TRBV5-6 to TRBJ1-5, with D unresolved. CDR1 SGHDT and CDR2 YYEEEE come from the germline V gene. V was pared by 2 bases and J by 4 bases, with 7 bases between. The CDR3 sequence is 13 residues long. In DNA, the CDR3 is TGTGCCAGCAGCTTAGCGGGGAATCAGCCCCAGCATTTT. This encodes CASSLAGNQPQHF.

The CDR3, as DNA: TGTGCCAGCAGTTACGAGGGTAGTAGGAACACTGAAGCTTTCTTT. It codes for CASSYEGSRNTEAFF. The chain combines TRBV6-5 with TRBJ1-1; no definite D call. This CDR3 has 15 residues. CDR1 is MNHEY, CDR2 SVGAGI, per germline. Trimming left V 2 bases short and J 1 base short, with 11 bases between.

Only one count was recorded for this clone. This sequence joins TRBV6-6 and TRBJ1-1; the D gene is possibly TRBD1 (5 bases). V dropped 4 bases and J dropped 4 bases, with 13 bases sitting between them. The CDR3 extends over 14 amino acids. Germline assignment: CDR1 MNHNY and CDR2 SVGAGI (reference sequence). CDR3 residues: CASSSQGGFTEAFF. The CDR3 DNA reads TGTGCCAGCAGTTCCCAGGGTGGGTTCACTGAAGCTTTCTTT.

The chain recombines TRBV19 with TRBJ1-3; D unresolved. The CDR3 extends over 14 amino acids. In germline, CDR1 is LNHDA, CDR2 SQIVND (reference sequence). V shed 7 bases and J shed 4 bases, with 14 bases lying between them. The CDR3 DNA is TGTGCCAGTAACCCGGGCTTGGCCGGAAACACCATATATTTT. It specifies CASNPGLAGNTIYF.

Here the CDR3 reads CASSWDNFQETQYF. CDR3 bases: TGTGCCAGCAGCTGGGACAACTTCCAAGAGACCCAGTACTTC. V and J are TRBV5-4 and TRBJ2-5, with D possibly being TRBD1 (6 bases). Trimming removed 3 bases from V and 1 base from J, with 10 bases in between. Per germline, CDR1 SGHNT and CDR2 YYREEE (reference sequence). The CDR3 covers 14 residues.